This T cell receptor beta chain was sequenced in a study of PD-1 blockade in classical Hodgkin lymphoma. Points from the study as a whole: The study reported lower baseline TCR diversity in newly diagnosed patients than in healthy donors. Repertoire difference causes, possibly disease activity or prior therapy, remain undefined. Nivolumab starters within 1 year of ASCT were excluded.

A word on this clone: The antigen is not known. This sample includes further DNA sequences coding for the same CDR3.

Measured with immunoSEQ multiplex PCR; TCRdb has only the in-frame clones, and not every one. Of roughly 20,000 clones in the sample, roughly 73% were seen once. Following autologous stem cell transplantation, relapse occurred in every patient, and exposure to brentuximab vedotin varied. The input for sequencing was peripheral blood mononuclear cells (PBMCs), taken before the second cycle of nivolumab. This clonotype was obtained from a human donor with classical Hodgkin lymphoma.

The CDR3 is CASSPQAHEQFF. The CDR3 region has the DNA TGTGCCAGCTCACCTCAGGCGCATGAGCAGTTCTTC. The rearrangement joins TRBV18 to TRBJ2-1; D unclear. Trimming took off 3 bases at V and 8 bases at J, with 8 bases between the two ends. Germline V gives CDR1 KGHSH, CDR2 LQKENI. This CDR3 comprises 12 residues.